This TCR beta chain originates from a study of human T cells and chemical hapten exposure. This clonotype has a count of ten or more. Its antigen is not known. In TCRdb, the RACE reads were re-called with MiXCR into one record per CDR3 protein. The data hold 95,000 to 150,000 distinct CDR3 sequences, with 10% to 12% observed a single time. As for time point: patch test 3, about 24 weeks after DPC sensitization. Treatment defined: therapeutic diphenylcyclopropenone sensitization with weekly scalp DPC. Findings and caveats of the study: There was a positive correlation between PT1 expanded TCR counts and patch test score.

Germline CDR1 is SGDLS and CDR2 is YYNGEE. The length of the CDR3 is 13 residues. V lost 3 bases and J lost 4, with 9 bases in between. The chain uses TRBV9 and TRBJ2-3, with unresolved D. This TCR derives from a woman in her forties or fifties with alopecia areata. Some clones in this sample may be carry-over from other donors' samples. Sequenced here: whole blood, sampled in connection with sensitization to the hapten diphenylcyclopropenone (DPC). This CDR3 reads CASSAFGADTQYF. The CDR3 DNA follows: TGTGCCAGCAGCGCCTTTGGGGCAGATACGCAGTATTTT.